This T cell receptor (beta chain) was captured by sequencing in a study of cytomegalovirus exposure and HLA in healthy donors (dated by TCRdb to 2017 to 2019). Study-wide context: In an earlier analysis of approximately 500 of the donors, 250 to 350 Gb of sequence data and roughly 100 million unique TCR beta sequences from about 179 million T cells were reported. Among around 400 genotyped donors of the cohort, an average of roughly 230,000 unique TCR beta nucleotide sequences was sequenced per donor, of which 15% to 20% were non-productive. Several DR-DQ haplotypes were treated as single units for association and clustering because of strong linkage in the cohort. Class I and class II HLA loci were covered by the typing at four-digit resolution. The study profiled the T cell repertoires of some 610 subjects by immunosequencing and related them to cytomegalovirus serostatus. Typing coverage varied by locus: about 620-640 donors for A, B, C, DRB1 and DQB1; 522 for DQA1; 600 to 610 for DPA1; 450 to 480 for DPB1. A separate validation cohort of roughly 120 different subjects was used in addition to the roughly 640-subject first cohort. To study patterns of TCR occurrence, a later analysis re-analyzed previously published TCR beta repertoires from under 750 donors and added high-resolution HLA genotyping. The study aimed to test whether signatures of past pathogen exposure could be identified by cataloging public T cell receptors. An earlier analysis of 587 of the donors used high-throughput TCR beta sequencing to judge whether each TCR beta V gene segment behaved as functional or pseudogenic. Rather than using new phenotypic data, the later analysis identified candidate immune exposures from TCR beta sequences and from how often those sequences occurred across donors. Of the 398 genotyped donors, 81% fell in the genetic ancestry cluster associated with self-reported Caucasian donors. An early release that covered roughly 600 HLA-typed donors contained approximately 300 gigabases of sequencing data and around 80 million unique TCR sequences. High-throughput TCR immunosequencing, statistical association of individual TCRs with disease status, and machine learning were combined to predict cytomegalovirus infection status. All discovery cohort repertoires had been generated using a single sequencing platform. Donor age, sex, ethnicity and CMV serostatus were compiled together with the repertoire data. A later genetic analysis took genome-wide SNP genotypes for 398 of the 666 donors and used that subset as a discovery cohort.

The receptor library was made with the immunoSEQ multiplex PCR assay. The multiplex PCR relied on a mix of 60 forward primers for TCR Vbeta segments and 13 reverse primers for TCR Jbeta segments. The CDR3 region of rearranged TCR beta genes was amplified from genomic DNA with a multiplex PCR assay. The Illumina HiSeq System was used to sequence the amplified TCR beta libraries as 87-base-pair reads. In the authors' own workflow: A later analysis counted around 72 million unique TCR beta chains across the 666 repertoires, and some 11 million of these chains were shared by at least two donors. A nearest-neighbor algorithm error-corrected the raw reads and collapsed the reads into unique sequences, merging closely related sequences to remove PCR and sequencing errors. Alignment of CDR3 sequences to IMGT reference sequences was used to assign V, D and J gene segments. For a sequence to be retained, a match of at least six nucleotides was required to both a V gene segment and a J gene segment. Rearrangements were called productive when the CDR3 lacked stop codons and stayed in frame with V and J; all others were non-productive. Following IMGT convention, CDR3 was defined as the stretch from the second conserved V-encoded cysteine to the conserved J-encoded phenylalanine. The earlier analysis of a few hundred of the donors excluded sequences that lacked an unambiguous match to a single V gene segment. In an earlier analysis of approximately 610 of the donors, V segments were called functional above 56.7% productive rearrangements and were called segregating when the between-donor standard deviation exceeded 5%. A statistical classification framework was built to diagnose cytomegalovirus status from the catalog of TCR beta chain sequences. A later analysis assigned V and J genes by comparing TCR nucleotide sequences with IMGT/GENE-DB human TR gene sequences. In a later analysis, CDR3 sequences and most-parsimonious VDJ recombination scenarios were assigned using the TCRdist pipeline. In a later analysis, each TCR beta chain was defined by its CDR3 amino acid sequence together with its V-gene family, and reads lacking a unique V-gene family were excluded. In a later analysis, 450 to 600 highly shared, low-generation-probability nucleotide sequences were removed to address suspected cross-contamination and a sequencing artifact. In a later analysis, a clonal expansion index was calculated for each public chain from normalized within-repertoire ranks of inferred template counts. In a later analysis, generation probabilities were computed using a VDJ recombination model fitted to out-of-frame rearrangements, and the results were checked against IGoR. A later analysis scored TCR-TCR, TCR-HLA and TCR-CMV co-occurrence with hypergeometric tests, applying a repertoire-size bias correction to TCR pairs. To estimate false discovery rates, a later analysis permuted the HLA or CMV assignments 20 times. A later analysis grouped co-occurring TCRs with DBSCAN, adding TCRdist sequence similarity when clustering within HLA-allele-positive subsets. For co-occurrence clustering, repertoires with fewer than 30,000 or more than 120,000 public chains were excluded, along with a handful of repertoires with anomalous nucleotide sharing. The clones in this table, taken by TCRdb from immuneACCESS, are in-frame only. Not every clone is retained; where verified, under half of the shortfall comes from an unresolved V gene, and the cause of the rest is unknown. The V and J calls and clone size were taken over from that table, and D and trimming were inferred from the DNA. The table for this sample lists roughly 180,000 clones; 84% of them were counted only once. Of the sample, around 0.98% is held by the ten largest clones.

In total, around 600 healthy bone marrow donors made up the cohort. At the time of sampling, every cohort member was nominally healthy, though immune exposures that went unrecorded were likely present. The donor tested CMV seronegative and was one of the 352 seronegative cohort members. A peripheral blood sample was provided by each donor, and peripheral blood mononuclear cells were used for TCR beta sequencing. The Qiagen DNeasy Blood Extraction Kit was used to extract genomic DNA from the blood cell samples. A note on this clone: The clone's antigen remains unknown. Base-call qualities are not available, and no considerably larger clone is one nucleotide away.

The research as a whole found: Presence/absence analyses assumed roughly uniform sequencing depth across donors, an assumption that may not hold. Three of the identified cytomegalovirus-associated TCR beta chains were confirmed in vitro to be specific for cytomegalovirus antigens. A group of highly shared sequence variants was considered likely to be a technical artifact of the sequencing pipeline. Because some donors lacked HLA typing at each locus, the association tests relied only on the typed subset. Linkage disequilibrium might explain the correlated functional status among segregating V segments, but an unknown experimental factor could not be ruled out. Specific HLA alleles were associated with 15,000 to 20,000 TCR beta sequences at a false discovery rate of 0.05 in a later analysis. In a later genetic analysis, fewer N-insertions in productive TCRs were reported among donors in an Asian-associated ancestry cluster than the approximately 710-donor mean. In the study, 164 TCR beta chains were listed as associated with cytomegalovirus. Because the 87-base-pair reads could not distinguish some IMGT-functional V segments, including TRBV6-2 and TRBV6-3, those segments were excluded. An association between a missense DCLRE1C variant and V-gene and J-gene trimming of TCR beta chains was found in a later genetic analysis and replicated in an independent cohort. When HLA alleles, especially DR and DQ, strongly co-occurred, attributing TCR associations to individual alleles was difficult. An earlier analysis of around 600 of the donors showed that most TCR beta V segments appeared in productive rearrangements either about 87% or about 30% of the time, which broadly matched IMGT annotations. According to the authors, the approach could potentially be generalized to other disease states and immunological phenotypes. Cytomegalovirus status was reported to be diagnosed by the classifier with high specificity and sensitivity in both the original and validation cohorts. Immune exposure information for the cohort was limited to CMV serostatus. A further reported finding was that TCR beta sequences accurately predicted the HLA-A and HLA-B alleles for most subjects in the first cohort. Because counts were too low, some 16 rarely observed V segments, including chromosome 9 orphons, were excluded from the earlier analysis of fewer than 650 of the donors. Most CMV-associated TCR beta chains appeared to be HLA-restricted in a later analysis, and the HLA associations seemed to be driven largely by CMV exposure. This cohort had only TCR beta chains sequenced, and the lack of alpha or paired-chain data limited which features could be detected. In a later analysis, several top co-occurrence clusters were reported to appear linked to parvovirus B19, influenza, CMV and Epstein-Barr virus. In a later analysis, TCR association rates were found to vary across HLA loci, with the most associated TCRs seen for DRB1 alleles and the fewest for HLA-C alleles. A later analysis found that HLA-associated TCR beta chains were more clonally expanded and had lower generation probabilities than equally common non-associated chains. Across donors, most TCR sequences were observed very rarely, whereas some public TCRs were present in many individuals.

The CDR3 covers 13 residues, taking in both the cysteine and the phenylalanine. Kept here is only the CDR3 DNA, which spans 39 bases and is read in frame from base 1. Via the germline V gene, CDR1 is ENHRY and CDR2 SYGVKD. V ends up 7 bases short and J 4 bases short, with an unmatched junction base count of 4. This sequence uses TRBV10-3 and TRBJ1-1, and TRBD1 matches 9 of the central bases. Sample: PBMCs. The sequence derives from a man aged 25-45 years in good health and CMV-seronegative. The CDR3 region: CAIKVTGGTEAFF. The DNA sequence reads TGTGCCATCAAGGTGACAGGGGGCACTGAAGCTTTCTTT.